Shown below are 11 T cell receptor beta chains from a single sample sequenced in a study of blood T cell repertoires in COVID-19 (dated by TCRdb to the early 2020s). The library was made by the immunoSEQ multiplex PCR assay. Not all clones reach the TCRdb copy of this immuneACCESS table, which keeps in-frame sequences only. Checked studies attribute under half of the gap to unresolved V genes and leave the rest unexplained. Recorded for this sample are under 250,000 clones; around 80% of them occurred a single time. About an eighth of the sample rests with the top ten. Material: peripheral blood. The receptors shown here come from a woman aged 40 to 50 with acute or convalescent COVID-19.

The chain recombines TRBV11-2 with TRBJ2-7; 8 positions agree with TRBD2. CDR3 length: 14 amino acids. Per germline, CDR1 SGHAT and CDR2 FQNNGV. With 3 bases clipped from V and 2 bases from J, the junction kept 3 bases outside the gene matches. CDR3 residues: CASSLSGGPYEQYF. DNA for the CDR3: TGTGCCAGCAGCTTGAGCGGGGGCCCCTACGAGCAGTACTTC.

The chain has TRBV4-1 and TRBJ1-1; 7 bases match TRBD1. This CDR3 comprises 15 residues. V dropped 3 bases and J dropped 7; count of bases not matched to a gene: 11. Germline-derived CDR1 and CDR2 are MGHRA and YSYEKL. The CDR3 bases are TGCGCCAGCAGCCACCGGACAGGCCCTTCTAATGAAGCTTTCTTT. Translating it yields CASSHRTGPSNEAFF.

This clone was picked up a small number of times. V is TRBV6-5 and J is TRBJ1-1; 11 bases match TRBD1. The germline CDR1 and CDR2 sequences are MNHEY and SVGAGI. V shed 6 bases, J shed 11 bases, and the junction held 5 bases outside the gene matches. The CDR3 extends over 12 amino acids. This chain's CDR3 is CASRQRTGGAFF. As DNA, the CDR3 is TGTGCCAGCAGACAACGGACAGGGGGCGCTTTCTTT.

The chain joins TRBV6-5 to TRBJ2-1; possibly TRBD2 for D (6 bases). Deletions cut 2 bases from V and 0 bases from J, with 8 bases between. The germline V gene has CDR1 MNHEY and CDR2 SVGAGI. There are 15 residues in the CDR3. CDR3 bases: TGTGCCAGCAGTTACGGGGGGTCCTCCTACAATGAGCAGTTCTTC. It specifies CASSYGGSSYNEQFF.

This chain links TRBV6-2 or TRBV6-3 with TRBJ1-6; 7 nucleotides agree with TRBD1. The germline V gene has CDR1 MNHEY and CDR2 SVGEGT. Germline trimming cut 3 bases from V and 8 bases from J; bases unmatched to any gene: 7. This CDR3 spans 15 amino acids. For the CDR3, the DNA is TGTGCCAGCAGTTATGTTGGGACAGATGATTCACCCCTCCACTTT. Residues: CASSYVGTDDSPLHF.

The chain is built from TRBV27 and TRBJ1-1; D not certain. The CDR3 totals 13 residues. Germline values: CDR1 MNHEY, CDR2 SMNVEV (reference sequence). V was trimmed by 1 base and J by 3 bases, leaving 6 bases between them. Written as DNA, the CDR3 is TGTGCCAGCAGTTTATGGGAGGACACTGAAGCTTTCTTT. It specifies CASSLWEDTEAFF.

The chain uses TRBV5-1 and TRBJ2-2; D is ambiguous. The CDR3 is 15 residues long. Deletions cut 2 bases from V and 5 bases from J, with 13 bases between. Per the germline V gene, CDR1 is SGHRS and CDR2 is YFSETQ. CDR3 bases: TGCGCCAGCAGCTTTTTGGTAAGAGGTACCGGGGAGCTGTTTTTT. Its translation is CASSFLVRGTGELFF.

The chain employs TRBV4-2 and TRBJ1-1; no clear D gene. The CDR3 runs to 14 residues. CDR1 LGHNA and CDR2 YNFKEQ come from the germline V gene. The V and J ends lost 3 bases and 0 bases respectively, with 8 bases between them. The CDR3 bases are TGTGCCAGCAGCCAGAGCGACCTGAACACTGAAGCTTTCTTT. Its translation: CASSQSDLNTEAFF.

The chain joins TRBV28 to TRBJ2-3; D may be TRBD2 (5 bases). Germline-derived CDR1 and CDR2 are MDHEN and SYDVKM. The V and J ends lost 6 bases and 2 bases respectively, with 6 bases between them. The CDR3 is 12 residues long. The CDR3 loop reads CASSRDTDTQYF. The CDR3 DNA is TGTGCCAGCAGCCGGGACACAGATACGCAGTATTTT.

This chain joins TRBV25-1 and TRBJ1-2, with TRBD1 matching 7 bases. Germline lookup yields CDR1 MGHDK and CDR2 SYGVNS. V was clipped by 8 bases and J by 2 bases; unmatched bases: 11. The CDR3 has 15 amino acids. CDR3 region: CASRPSTGPNYGYTF. The CDR3 nucleotides read TGTGCCAGCCGCCCCTCGACAGGGCCAAACTATGGCTACACCTTC.

J is TRBJ1-6 and V is TRBV7-9; a possible D gene is TRBD1 (5 bases). This CDR3 has 13 residues. CDR1 is SEHNR, CDR2 FQNEAQ, per germline (reference sequence). Trimming took 5 bases from V and 12 from J, leaving 14 bases between them. DNA for the CDR3: TGTGCCAGCAGCAGACCAGGGCGCGGACCCCTCCACTTT. Translating gives CASSRPGRGPLHF.